A selection of T cell receptor beta chains follows, all from one sample in a study of shared clonotypes between healthy human individuals. Data came from immunoSEQ multiplex PCR; TCRdb stores just in-frame clones and leaves some out. In the table there are about 2 million clones, roughly 95% of which are singletons. Material for sequencing was naive CD8+ T cells sorted from blood. Receptors originate from a young man in good health. Both conserved end residues are part of each CDR3. The D gene is left open where the match is weak. Rows give clone size only sometimes, using once, few, many, or a class for an expanded clone.

size	V	D	J	CDR3	DNA
NA	TRBV27	TRBD2	TRBJ2-7	CASSFSGKGSYEQYF	TGTGCCAGCAGTTTTAGCGGGAAGGGATCCTACGAGCAGTACTTC
once	TRBV6-5	TRBD1	TRBJ1-1	CASSYGTGEDTEAFF	TGTGCCAGCAGTTATGGGACAGGGGAGGACACTGAAGCTTTCTTT
NA	TRBV9	NA	TRBJ2-2	CASSVDRYTGELFF	TGTGCCAGCAGCGTAGACAGATACACCGGGGAGCTGTTTTTT
NA	TRBV9	NA	TRBJ2-7	CASSVSGTYEQYF	TGTGCCAGCAGCGTCAGTGGGACTTACGAGCAGTACTTC
NA	TRBV5-6	NA	TRBJ1-1	CASSWSVTEAFF	TGTGCCAGCAGCTGGTCGGTCACTGAAGCTTTCTTT
NA	TRBV27	NA	TRBJ1-5	CASSPRGNSNQPQHF	TGTGCCAGCAGCCCCCGGGGGAATAGCAATCAGCCCCAGCATTTT
NA	TRBV7-9	TRBD1	TRBJ2-7	CASAFPNRGDEQYF	TGTGCCAGCGCCTTCCCGAACAGGGGCGACGAGCAGTACTTC
NA	TRBV7-7	NA	TRBJ2-2	CASSLGPGLGTGELFF	TGTGCTAGCAGCTTAGGTCCGGGACTCGGCACCGGGGAGCTGTTTTTT
NA	TRBV15	NA	TRBJ2-7	CATSRTDRPVYEQYF	TGTGCCACCAGCAGAACTGACAGGCCAGTCTACGAGCAGTACTTC
NA	TRBV7-9	NA	TRBJ2-5	CASSLVAVQVLQETQYF	TGTGCCAGCAGCTTAGTTGCCGTACAGGTTTTGCAAGAGACCCAGTACTTC
NA	TRBV13	NA	TRBJ1-2	CASSAREGLHVGGYTF	TGTGCCAGCAGCGCGCGCGAAGGACTACATGTTGGTGGCTACACCTTC
NA	TRBV5-1	TRBD2	TRBJ2-7	CASSLESGGAGWYEQYF	TGCGCCAGCAGCTTGGAAAGCGGGGGGGCCGGTTGGTACGAGCAGTACTTC
once	TRBV4-1	NA	TRBJ2-7	CASSQDTEEGAYEQYF	TGCGCCAGCAGCCAAGATACAGAGGAAGGGGCCTACGAGCAGTACTTC
NA	TRBV7-8	NA	TRBJ2-7	CASSLRSAGTYEQYF	TGTGCCAGCAGCTTACGAAGCGCGGGGACCTACGAGCAGTACTTC
NA	TRBV25-1	TRBD1	TRBJ1-6	CASSDPGTGILTALHF	TGTGCCAGCAGTGACCCCGGGACAGGGATCCTTACAGCCCTCCACTTT
NA	TRBV28	TRBD2	TRBJ2-1	CASSFGRGGYNEQFF	TGTGCCAGCAGTTTTGGGCGGGGGGGATACAATGAGCAGTTCTTC
NA	TRBV13	NA	TRBJ2-7	CASSLSPPLYEQYF	TGTGCCAGCAGCTTATCCCCACCGCTCTACGAGCAGTACTTC
NA	TRBV30	NA	TRBJ2-5	CAWSARDTIKETQYF	TGTGCCTGGAGTGCCCGGGACACTATAAAAGAGACCCAGTACTTC
once	TRBV28	NA	TRBJ1-5	CASSSGISNQPQHF	TGTGCCAGCAGTTCAGGGATATCCAATCAGCCCCAGCATTTT
NA	TRBV30	NA	TRBJ1-2	CAWSVGGRNYGYTF	TGTGCCTGGAGTGTCGGAGGACGAAACTATGGCTACACCTTC
NA	TRBV7-6	TRBD1	TRBJ2-2	CASIRDRESSGELFF	TGTGCCAGCATCCGGGACAGGGAGTCGTCCGGGGAGCTGTTTTTT
NA	TRBV7-9	NA	TRBJ2-3	CASRDYTDTQYF	TGTGCCAGCAGGGACTACACAGATACGCAGTATTTT
NA	TRBV11-2	TRBD1	TRBJ2-4	CASSLVFGTDTAAKNIQYF	TGTGCCAGCAGCTTAGTATTCGGGACAGACACCGCGGCCAAAAACATTCAGTACTTC
NA	TRBV4-3	NA	TRBJ2-1	CASSQDTGIPYNEQFF	TGCGCCAGCAGCCAAGATACAGGGATCCCCTACAATGAGCAGTTCTTC
NA	TRBV7-9	NA	TRBJ1-1	CASSRSGLEAFF	TGTGCCAGCAGCCGATCGGGCCTTGAAGCTTTCTTT
NA	TRBV9	NA	TRBJ2-1	CASSVEGQSSYNEQFF	TGTGCCAGCAGCGTAGAAGGCCAAAGCTCCTACAATGAGCAGTTCTTC
NA	TRBV7-9	NA	TRBJ1-1	CASSLAPTLGEAFF	TGTGCCAGCAGCTTAGCGCCGACATTGGGAGAAGCTTTCTTT
NA	TRBV5-4	TRBD2	TRBJ2-5	CASNVAGGIKTQYF	TGTGCCAGCAACGTAGCGGGAGGAATAAAGACCCAGTACTTC
NA	TRBV4-1	NA	TRBJ1-6	CASSQGAGLAPLHF	TGCGCCAGCAGCCAAGGAGCCGGGTTGGCACCCCTCCACTTT
NA	TRBV27	TRBD1	TRBJ2-7	CASSPDRGTSYEQYF	TGTGCCAGCAGTCCGGACAGGGGGACTTCCTACGAGCAGTACTTC
NA	TRBV5-6	TRBD1	TRBJ1-5	CASSFGTGNNQPQHF	TGTGCCAGCAGCTTTGGGACAGGGAACAATCAGCCCCAGCATTTT
NA	TRBV19	NA	TRBJ2-7	CASSTSVTYEQYF	TGTGCCAGTAGTACATCGGTAACCTACGAGCAGTACTTC
NA	TRBV4-1	NA	TRBJ2-5	CASSQDDGASQETQYF	TGCGCCAGCAGCCAAGATGACGGGGCCAGCCAAGAGACCCAGTACTTC
NA	TRBV10-3	TRBD1	TRBJ2-7	CAISQGASHEQYF	TGTGCCATCAGCCAGGGGGCGTCCCACGAGCAGTACTTC
NA	TRBV6-6	NA	TRBJ2-7	CACAWKVGNYEQYF	TGTGCCTGTGCGTGGAAGGTGGGCAACTACGAGCAGTACTTC
once	TRBV9	TRBD2	TRBJ2-1	CASSLAGASGEQFF	TGTGCCAGCAGCTTAGCGGGGGCCTCCGGTGAGCAGTTCTTC
NA	TRBV7-9	NA	TRBJ2-7	CASSLDPSYEQYF	TGTGCCAGCAGCTTGGATCCTTCCTACGAGCAGTACTTC
NA	TRBV13	TRBD2	TRBJ2-7	CASSSSGRGYEQYF	TGTGCCAGCAGCTCCAGCGGGAGGGGTTACGAGCAGTACTTC